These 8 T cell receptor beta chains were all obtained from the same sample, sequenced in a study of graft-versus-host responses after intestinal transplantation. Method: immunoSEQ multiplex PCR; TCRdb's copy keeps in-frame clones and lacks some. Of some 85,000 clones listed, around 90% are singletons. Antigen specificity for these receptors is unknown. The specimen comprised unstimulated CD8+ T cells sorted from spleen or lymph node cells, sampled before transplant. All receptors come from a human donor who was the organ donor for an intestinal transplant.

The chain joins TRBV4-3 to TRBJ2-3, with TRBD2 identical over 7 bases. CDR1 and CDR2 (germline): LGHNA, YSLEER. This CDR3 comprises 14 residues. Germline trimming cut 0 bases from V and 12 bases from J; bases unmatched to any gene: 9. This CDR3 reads CASSQDRASGFQYF. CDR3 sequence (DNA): TGCGCCAGCAGCCAAGACCGAGCTAGCGGATTTCAGTATTTT.

CDR3 sequence (DNA): TGTGCCAGTAGCCGTATAGAGAGTTTCTTAACCGGGGAGCTGTTTTTT. It encodes CASSRIESFLTGELFF. The chain couples TRBV19 to TRBJ2-2; D unclear. Germline CDR1 is LNHDA and CDR2 is SQIVND (reference sequence). The CDR3 consists of 16 residues. Deletions cut 6 bases from V and 5 bases from J, with 19 bases between.

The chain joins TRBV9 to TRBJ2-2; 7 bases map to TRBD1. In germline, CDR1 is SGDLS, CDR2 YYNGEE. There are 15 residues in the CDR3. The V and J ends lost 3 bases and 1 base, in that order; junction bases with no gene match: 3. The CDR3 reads CASSDSGGNTGELFF. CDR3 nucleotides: TGTGCCAGCAGCGATTCAGGGGGGAACACCGGGGAGCTGTTTTTT. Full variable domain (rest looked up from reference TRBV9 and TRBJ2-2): DSGVTQTPKHLITATGQRVTLRCSPRSGDLSVYWYQQSLDQGLQFLIQYYNGEERAKGNILERFSAQQFPDLHSELNLSSLELGDSALYFCASSDSGGNTGELFFGEGSRLTVL.

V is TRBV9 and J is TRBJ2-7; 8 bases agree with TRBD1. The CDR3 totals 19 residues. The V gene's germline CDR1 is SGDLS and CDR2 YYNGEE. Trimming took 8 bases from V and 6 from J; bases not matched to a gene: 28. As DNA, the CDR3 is TGTGCCAGGGGTGTAGAGGGCAGGGGGCTTTCCCAATCTTCGGGCGAGCAGTACTTC. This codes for CARGVEGRGLSQSSGEQYF.

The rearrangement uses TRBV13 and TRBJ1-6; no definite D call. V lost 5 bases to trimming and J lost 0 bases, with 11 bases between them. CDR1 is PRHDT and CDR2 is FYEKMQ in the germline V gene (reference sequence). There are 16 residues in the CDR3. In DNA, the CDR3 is TGTGCCAGCAGCGCTCTAAAAAGCTCCTATAATTCACCCCTCCACTTT. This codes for CASSALKSSYNSPLHF. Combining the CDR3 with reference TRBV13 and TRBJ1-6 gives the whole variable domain AAGVIQSPRHLIKEKRETATLKCYPIPRHDTVYWYQQGPGQDPQFLISFYEKMQSDKGSIPDRFSAQQFSDYHSELNMSSLELGDSALYFCASSALKSSYNSPLHFGNGTRLTVT.

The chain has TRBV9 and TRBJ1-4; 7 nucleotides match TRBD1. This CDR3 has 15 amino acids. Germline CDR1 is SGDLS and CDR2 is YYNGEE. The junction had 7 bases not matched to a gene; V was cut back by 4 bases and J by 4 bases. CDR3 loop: CASSNQGQLNEKLFF. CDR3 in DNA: TGTGCCAGCAGCAACCAGGGACAGCTTAATGAAAAACTGTTTTTT. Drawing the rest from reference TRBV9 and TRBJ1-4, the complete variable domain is DSGVTQTPKHLITATGQRVTLRCSPRSGDLSVYWYQQSLDQGLQFLIQYYNGEERAKGNILERFSAQQFPDLHSELNLSSLELGDSALYFCASSNQGQLNEKLFFGSGTQLSVL.

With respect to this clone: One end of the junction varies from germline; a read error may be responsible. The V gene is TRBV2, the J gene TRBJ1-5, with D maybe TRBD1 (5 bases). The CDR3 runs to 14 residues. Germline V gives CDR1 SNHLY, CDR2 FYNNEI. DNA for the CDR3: TGTGCCAGCAGAGAAGACAGCCTCAATCAGCCCCAGCATTTT. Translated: CASREDSLNQPQHF.

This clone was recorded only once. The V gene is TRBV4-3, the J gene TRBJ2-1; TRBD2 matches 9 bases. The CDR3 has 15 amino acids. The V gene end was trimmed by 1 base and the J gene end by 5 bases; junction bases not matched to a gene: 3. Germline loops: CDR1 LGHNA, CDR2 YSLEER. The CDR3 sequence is CASSQGAGGDNEQFF. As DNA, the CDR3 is TGCGCCAGCAGCCAAGGGGCGGGGGGGGACAATGAGCAGTTCTTC.